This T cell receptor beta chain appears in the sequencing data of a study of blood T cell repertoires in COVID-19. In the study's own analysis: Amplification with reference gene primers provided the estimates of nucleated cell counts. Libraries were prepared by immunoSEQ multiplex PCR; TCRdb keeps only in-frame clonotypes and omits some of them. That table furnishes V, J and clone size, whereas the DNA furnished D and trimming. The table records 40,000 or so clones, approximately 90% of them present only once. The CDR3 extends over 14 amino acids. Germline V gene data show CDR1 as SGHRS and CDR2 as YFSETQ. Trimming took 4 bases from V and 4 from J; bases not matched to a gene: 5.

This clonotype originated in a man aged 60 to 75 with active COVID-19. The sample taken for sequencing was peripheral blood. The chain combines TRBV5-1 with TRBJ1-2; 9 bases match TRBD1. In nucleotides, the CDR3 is TGCGCCAGCAGCATCGGGACAGGGACCTATGGCTACACCTTC. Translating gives CASSIGTGTYGYTF.